The 22 T cell receptor beta chains below all came from one sample that was sequenced in a study of CD8 T cells in ankylosing spondylitis. TCRdb re-derived calls from the 5' RACE reads in MiXCR, one entry per CDR3 protein. The sample has 85,000 to 100,000 distinct CDR3 sequences; roughly 8% are singletons. Sequenced sample: blood, either unsorted or a sorted T cell fraction (not recorded which). Every receptor here comes from a male donor with ankylosing spondylitis or in good health (not recorded which).

This clonotype appeared many times. The rearrangement uses TRBV18 and TRBJ1-2; no definite D call. The CDR3 is made up of 13 amino acids. Germline V gene lookup returns CDR1 KGHSH and CDR2 LQKENI. V shed 3 bases and J shed 4 bases, with 9 bases lying between them. The DNA for the CDR3 is TGTGCCAGCTCACCCTCGGGCAGCTATGGCTACACCTTC. This gives the protein CASSPSGSYGYTF.

In its sample, this clonotype was seen many times. The J gene is TRBJ2-7, the V gene TRBV29-1; no definite D call. The CDR3 is made up of 13 amino acids. Germline CDR1 and CDR2: SQVTM and ANQGSEA. Trimming shortened V by 5 bases and J by 4 bases, and 15 bases separated the two germline ends. For the CDR3, the DNA is TGCAGCGTTACCCCGACCCACCCTTACGAGCAGTACTTC. Its translation: CSVTPTHPYEQYF.

The chain joins TRBV4-3 to TRBJ1-2, with D possibly being TRBD1 (5 bases). The CDR3 is 15 residues long. Germline lookup yields CDR1 LGHNA and CDR2 YSLEER. The V gene lost 0 bases and the J gene lost 3 bases, with 11 bases spanning the gap. The CDR3: CASSQEMRQHYGYTF. In DNA, the CDR3 is TGCGCCAGCAGCCAAGAAATGAGACAGCACTATGGCTACACCTTC.

Many counts were recorded for this clonotype. CDR3 protein: CASSLEPGLVEAFF. CDR3 bases: TGCGCCAGCAGCTTGGAGCCAGGGCTAGTGGAGGCTTTCTTT. V usage is TRBV5-1 and J usage is TRBJ1-1; D is possibly TRBD1 (5 bases). Trimming took 0 bases from V and 11 from J, leaving 17 bases between them. Germline CDR1 and CDR2: SGHRS and YFSETQ. CDR3 length: 14 residues.

Many counts were recorded for this clonotype. The chain has TRBV20-1 and TRBJ1-2; D call uncertain. The germline gives CDR1 DFQATT, CDR2 SNEGSKA (reference sequence). The CDR3 has 10 amino acids. Trimming left V 0 bases short and J 8 bases short, with 4 bases between. CDR3 protein: CSARETGYTF. The CDR3 DNA is TGCAGTGCTAGAGAAACCGGCTACACCTTC.

This clonotype was counted many times. This rearrangement joins TRBV18 to TRBJ1-1; the D is unclear. V lost 4 bases to trimming and J lost 2 bases, with 8 bases between them. Germline V CDR1 and CDR2: KGHSH, LQKENI. The length of the CDR3 is 13 residues. CDR3 in DNA: TGTGCCAGCTCACTACAGAGAAACACTGAAGCTTTCTTT. Its translation is CASSLQRNTEAFF.

A word on this clonotype: A much larger clone differs by one base, so this may be a read error. The J gene is TRBJ2-1, the V gene TRBV7-2; either TRBD1 or TRBD2 may supply D (5 bases each). This CDR3 spans 12 amino acids. In germline, CDR1 is SGHTA, CDR2 FQGNSA. CDR3 region: CASSFGAGPPVF. CDR3 in DNA: TGTGCCAGCAGCTTCGGGGCCGGGCCACCTGTCTTC.

This clonotype occurred many times. The V gene is TRBV5-1, the J gene TRBJ1-2; no definite D call. Germline CDR1 SGHRS, CDR2 YFSETQ. The CDR3 has 15 amino acids. The V and J ends lost 4 bases and 1 base respectively, with 14 bases between them. CDR3 bases: TGCGCCAGCAGCCACAAGACGGCCGATAACTATGGCTACACCTTC. Residues: CASSHKTADNYGYTF.

This clonotype has more than one count but fewer than ten. The chain couples TRBV6-2 or TRBV6-3 to TRBJ2-7, with D perhaps matching TRBD1 (5 bases). CDR1 and CDR2 (germline): MNHEY, SVGEGT. Trimming pared 1 base from V and 2 bases from J, leaving 9 bases between. This CDR3 spans 14 amino acids. The CDR3 coding sequence is TGTGCCAGCAGTTACTGGGCAGGGACCTACGAGCAGTACTTC. Translating gives CASSYWAGTYEQYF.

This clonotype was seen a few times. This chain links TRBV7-2 with TRBJ2-5, with D possibly TRBD2 on 6 matching bases. Between the trimmed V and J ends, which lost 4 bases and 3 bases, there was a span of 12 bases. The germline CDR1 and CDR2 sequences are SGHTA and FQGNSA. The CDR3 spans 14 residues. The CDR3 DNA follows: TGTGCCAGCAGCTCGCGGACTACCAAAGAGACCCAGTACTTC. This gives the protein CASSSRTTKETQYF.

This clonotype was picked up many times. This chain joins TRBV13 and TRBJ2-2; 7 positions agree with TRBD2. CDR3 length: 15 residues. Germline V gene data show CDR1 as PRHDT and CDR2 as FYEKMQ (reference sequence). V gave up 1 base and J gave up 3 bases; unmatched junction bases: 2. The CDR3 DNA is TGTGCCAGCAGCTTAGAGCGGGAATACACCGGGGAGCTGTTTTTT. Translation: CASSLEREYTGELFF.

This clonotype has a handful of counts. The rearrangement joins TRBV5-1 to TRBJ2-7; possibly TRBD1 or TRBD2 for D (6 bases each). The length of the CDR3 is 14 residues. Germline CDR1 reads SGHRS; CDR2 reads YFSETQ. The V and J ends lost 4 bases and 6 bases respectively, with 17 bases between them. The CDR3 nucleotides are TGCGCCAGCAGCCGGGATTCTGGGGGGCGCGAGCAGTACTTC. Amino acids: CASSRDSGGREQYF.

In its sample, this clonotype was seen many times. This rearrangement joins TRBV7-2 to TRBJ1-5; no firm D call. The CDR3 is 14 amino acids. Trimming removed 3 bases at V and 3 bases at J, with 9 bases between. Germline-derived CDR1 and CDR2 are SGHTA and FQGNSA. The CDR3 DNA reads TGTGCCAGCAGCTTTTCAAGAGACAATCAGCCCCAGCATTTT. It yields the protein CASSFSRDNQPQHF. The full variable domain, rest sourced from reference TRBV7-2 and TRBJ1-5, is GAGVSQSPSNKVTEKGKDVELRCDPISGHTALYWYRQSLGQGLEFLIYFQGNSAPDKSGLPSDRFSAERTGGSVSTLTIQRTQQEDSAVYLCASSFSRDNQPQHFGDGTRLSIL.

This clonotype was observed at least ten times. This chain uses TRBV9 with TRBJ2-5, with D perhaps matching TRBD1 (6 bases). Germline lookup yields CDR1 SGDLS and CDR2 YYNGEE. The CDR3 extends over 15 amino acids. The germline V and J ends were trimmed by 3 bases and 5 bases, with 17 bases remaining between them. This CDR3 is CASSENRVVGETQYF. The CDR3 coding sequence is TGTGCCAGCAGCGAAAACAGGGTCGTAGGGGAGACCCAGTACTTC.

This clonotype was seen only a few times. The chain has TRBV20-1 and TRBJ2-3; D may be TRBD2 (6 bases). With 0 bases removed from V and 2 bases from J, the gap between germline ends came to 15 bases. The CDR3 is 16 amino acids. Germline V lookup: CDR1 DFQATT, CDR2 SNEGSKA (reference sequence). The CDR3: CSARDYRGSPTDTQYF. In DNA, the CDR3 is TGCAGTGCTAGAGATTACCGGGGGAGCCCCACAGATACGCAGTATTTT.

This clonotype was picked up many times. V gene TRBV7-2 combines with J gene TRBJ2-2, with unresolved D. Germline CDR1 and CDR2: SGHTA and FQGNSA. The CDR3 has 14 residues. The V and J ends lost 5 bases and 6 bases respectively, with 13 bases between them. In nucleotides, the CDR3 is TGTGCCAGCAGCGGACCCCTTAGGGCCGGGGAGCTGTTTTTT. Its translation: CASSGPLRAGELFF.

Comment on this clonotype: Since a much larger clone is just one base distant, this may be a read error. The conserved phenylalanine or tryptophan normally closing the CDR3 is absent here, so this likely arose from a read error. The chain couples TRBV30 to TRBJ2-4, with D unresolved. This CDR3 contains 11 residues. Germline assignment: CDR1 GTSNPN and CDR2 SVGIG (reference sequence). Trimming stripped 5 bases from V and 8 bases from J, with 10 bases between. The CDR3 sequence: CAWDQDHIQYL. CDR3 sequence (DNA): TGTGCCTGGGACCAAGACCACATTCAGTACCTC.

This chain uses TRBV19 with TRBJ1-4, with D perhaps matching TRBD1 (6 bases). Germline V CDR1 and CDR2: LNHDA, SQIVND (reference sequence). This CDR3 has 15 residues. Deletions cut 9 bases from V and 3 bases from J, with 17 bases between. CDR3 residues: CASRARRTANEKLFF. The CDR3 DNA reads TGTGCCAGCCGGGCCCGACGGACAGCTAATGAAAAACTGTTTTTT.

This clonotype was observed many times. J is TRBJ2-2 and V is TRBV6-2 or TRBV6-3; TRBD1 is a possible D gene (6 bases). With 5 bases removed from V and 1 base from J, the gap between germline ends came to 11 bases. CDR3 length: 15 amino acids. The germline V gene encodes CDR1 MNHEY and CDR2 SVGEGT. The CDR3: CASSRDTLNTGELFF. The CDR3 nucleotides read TGTGCCAGCAGTCGGGACACGCTGAACACCGGGGAGCTGTTTTTT.

This clonotype was observed many times. This chain joins TRBV20-1 and TRBJ2-4; D gene unclear. Deletions cut 6 bases from V and 0 bases from J, with 18 bases between. This CDR3 contains 16 residues. Germline V gene data show CDR1 as DFQATT and CDR2 as SNEGSKA (reference sequence). In nucleotides, the CDR3 is TGCAGTGCCAAAAGAGGAGTAACCCTAGCCAAAAACATTCAGTACTTC. Protein sequence: CSAKRGVTLAKNIQYF.

This clonotype was detected only once. J is TRBJ1-2 and V is TRBV20-1; 11 bases line up with TRBD1. The CDR3 runs to 15 residues. With V trimmed by 6 bases and J by 3 bases, 9 bases remained unmatched. CDR1 and CDR2 from the germline V gene are DFQATT and SNEGSKA (reference sequence). CDR3 nucleotide sequence: TGCAGTGCCCAAAGGGGGACAGGGGGGGACTATGGCTACACCTTC. Protein: CSAQRGTGGDYGYTF.

This clonotype was counted at least ten times. The genes are TRBV5-6 and TRBJ1-1, with D possibly being TRBD1 (5 bases). Trimming pared 7 bases from V and 4 bases from J, leaving 20 bases between. Germline assignment: CDR1 SGHDT and CDR2 YYEEEE. CDR3 length: 15 amino acids. This CDR3 is CASSRRGKIGTEAFF. CDR3 coding DNA: TGTGCCAGCTCCCGGAGGGGTAAGATAGGCACTGAAGCTTTCTTT.